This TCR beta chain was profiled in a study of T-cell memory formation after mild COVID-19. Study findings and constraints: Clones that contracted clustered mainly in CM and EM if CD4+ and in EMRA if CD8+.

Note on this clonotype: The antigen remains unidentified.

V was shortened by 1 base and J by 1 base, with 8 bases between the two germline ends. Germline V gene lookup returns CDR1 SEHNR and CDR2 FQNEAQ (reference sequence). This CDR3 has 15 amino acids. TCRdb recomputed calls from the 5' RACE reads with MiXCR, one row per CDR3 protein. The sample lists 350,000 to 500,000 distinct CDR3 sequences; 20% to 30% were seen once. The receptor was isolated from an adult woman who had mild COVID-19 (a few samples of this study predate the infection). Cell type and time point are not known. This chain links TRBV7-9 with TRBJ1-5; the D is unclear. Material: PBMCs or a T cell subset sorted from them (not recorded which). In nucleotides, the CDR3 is TGTGCCAGCAGCTTAGTCCCGGGAAGCAATCAGCCCCAGCATTTT. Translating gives CASSLVPGSNQPQHF.